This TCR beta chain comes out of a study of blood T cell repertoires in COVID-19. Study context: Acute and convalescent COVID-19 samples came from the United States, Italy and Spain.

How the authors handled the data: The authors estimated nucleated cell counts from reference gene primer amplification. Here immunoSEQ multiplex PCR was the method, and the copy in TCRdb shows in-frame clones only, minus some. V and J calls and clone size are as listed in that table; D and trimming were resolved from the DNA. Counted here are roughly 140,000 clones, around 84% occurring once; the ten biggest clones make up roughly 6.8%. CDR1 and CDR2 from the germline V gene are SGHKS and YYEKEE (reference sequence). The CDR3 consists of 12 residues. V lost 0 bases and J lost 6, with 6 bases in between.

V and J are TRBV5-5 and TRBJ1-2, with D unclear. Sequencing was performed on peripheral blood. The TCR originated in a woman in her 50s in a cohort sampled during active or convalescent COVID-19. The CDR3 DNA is TGTGCCAGCAGCTTGGCTAATGATGGCTACACCTTC. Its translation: CASSLANDGYTF. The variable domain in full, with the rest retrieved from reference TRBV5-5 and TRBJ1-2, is DAGVTQSPTHLIKTRGQQVTLRCSPISGHKSVSWYQQVLGQGPQFIFQYYEKEERGRGNFPDRFSARQFPNYSSELNVNALLLGDSALYLCASSLANDGYTFGSGTRLTVV.